This entry features one T cell receptor beta chain sequence. Its antigen remains unknown. The length of the CDR3 is 19 residues. V gave up 4 bases and J gave up 1 base; unmatched junction bases: 14. The germline gives CDR1 LNHDA, CDR2 SQIVND (reference sequence). TCRdb's copy holds only in-frame clones and misses some; the assay was immunoSEQ multiplex PCR. The sample has about 54,000 clones, around nine tenths seen once. This entry comes from a study of OX40 agonist ivuxolimab in advanced cancers. Study findings and constraints: Partial responders receiving 0.1-3.0 mg/kg showed among the lowest clonal expansion. Averaging showed that CD8+ T cells had more expanded clones than CD4+ did.

V gene TRBV19 combines with J gene TRBJ2-3; the match to TRBD2 covers 10 bases. This TCR was sampled from an adult with an advanced solid tumor such as melanoma, head and neck, liver or kidney cancer. Sequenced here: CD4+ or CD8+ T cells sorted from blood, sampled in a trial of the OX40 agonist ivuxolimab. The CDR3 nucleotides read TGTGCCAGTAGTAAGCGGGGGACAGTTCTAGCGGGGGGCACAGATACGCAGTATTTT. Encoded protein: CASSKRGTVLAGGTDTQYF.